This T cell receptor beta chain originates from a study of radiotherapy plus CTLA-4 blockade in lung cancer. Sequencing used immunoSEQ multiplex PCR; TCRdb keeps in-frame clones, though not all of them. The profile shows 90,000 or so clones, roughly 86% of them singletons. The receptor comes from a human donor with non-small cell lung cancer who had a partial response to radiotherapy plus ipilimumab. Sample: peripheral blood, taken from a patient treated with radiotherapy plus ipilimumab.

The chain's CDR3 is CASSSNTNRGLGAKNIQYF. DNA of the CDR3: TGTGCCAGTAGTAGCAATACTAACAGGGGGCTGGGAGCCAAAAACATTCAGTACTTC. The chain is built from TRBV19 and TRBJ2-4, with 9 positions matching TRBD1. CDR3 length: 19 amino acids. V shed 4 bases and J 0 bases; nucleotides not matched to a gene: 13. The V gene's germline CDR1 is LNHDA and CDR2 SQIVND (reference sequence). The full variable domain, completed using reference TRBV19 and TRBJ2-4, is DGGITQSPKYLFRKEGQNVTLSCEQNLNHDAMYWYRQDPGQGLRLIYYSQIVNDFQKGDIAEGYSVSREKKESFPLTVTSAQKNPTAFYLCASSSNTNRGLGAKNIQYFGAGTRLSVL.